This is a list of T cell receptor beta chains from one sample in a study of shared T cell receptors in the human thymus. Method: immunoSEQ multiplex PCR; TCRdb's copy keeps in-frame clones and lacks some. The data hold 500,000 to 550,000 clones, with approximately 80% observed a single time. These data are also associated with another study on human thymus T cells.

The sample comprised thymocytes. Source of these receptors: a boy under three years old with a congenital heart defect. CDR3s include the opening cysteine and the closing phenylalanine or tryptophan.

CDR3aa,v_gene,j_gene,len
CAWGAGALIRYF,TRBV30,TRBJ2-7,12
CASSPGHQTDYEQYF,TRBV19,TRBJ2-7,15
CASSYGAGAGGGGYTF,TRBV6-6,TRBJ1-2,16
CAISHGTSGRVGAKNIQYF,TRBV10-3,TRBJ2-4,19
CASSQDSGANYGYTF,TRBV4-1,TRBJ1-2,15
CASSSHSVEVNEQYF,TRBV2,TRBJ2-7,15
CASSPGGVDPYEQYF,TRBV4-3,TRBJ2-7,15
CASSTGLAGVADEQFF,TRBV13,TRBJ2-1,16
CASSLCGPQGANEKLFF,TRBV27,TRBJ1-4,17
CASRIPPRASYEQYF,TRBV6-5,TRBJ2-7,15
CASSESGLAGVYYNEQFF,TRBV6-4,TRBJ2-1,18